This T cell receptor beta chain derives from a study of shared clonotypes between healthy human individuals. In germline, CDR1 is KGHSH, CDR2 LQKENI. The CDR3 has 13 residues. With 4 bases removed from V and 3 bases from J, the gap between germline ends came to 9 bases. Measured with immunoSEQ multiplex PCR; TCRdb has only the in-frame clones, and not every one. The sample records about 470,000 clones, roughly 83% being singletons. This clone has just one count. Source material: PBMCs. The receptor was isolated from a woman in her thirties or forties in good health. Some clones in this sample may be carry-over from other donors' samples. V usage is TRBV18 and J usage is TRBJ1-1, with D possibly TRBD1 on 5 matching bases. The CDR3 region has the DNA TGTGCCAGCTCACACGGGGCGCACACTGAAGCTTTCTTT. This encodes CASSHGAHTEAFF.